The 30 T cell receptor beta chains given below trace back to one sample, sequenced in a study of blood T cell repertoires in COVID-19. TCRdb keeps only in-frame clones here, not all; method: immunoSEQ multiplex PCR. The sample consists of just under 300,000 clones, more than 75% of them appearing once. Sequencing was carried out using peripheral blood. The receptors were sampled from a man aged 70-80 years with acute or convalescent COVID-19.

The V and J genes are TRBV2 and TRBJ2-1, with TRBD2 matching over 14 bases. Germline CDR1 is SNHLY and CDR2 is FYNNEI. The J segment lost 8 bases and the V segment lost 5 bases, leaving 11 bases of the junction unmatched. The CDR3 has 17 residues. The CDR3 loop is CASSQIMTSGGVYEQFF. The CDR3 bases are TGTGCCAGCAGTCAGATTATGACTAGCGGGGGGGTCTATGAGCAGTTCTTC.

This chain uses TRBV6-5 with TRBJ1-1; tentative D call: TRBD1 (6 bases). Per germline, CDR1 MNHEY and CDR2 SVGAGI. V was trimmed by 7 bases and J by 3 bases, leaving 15 bases between them. This CDR3 is built from 14 residues. In nucleotides, the CDR3 is TGTGCCAGCAAAACAACAGGGACCTACACTGAAGCTTTCTTT. This encodes CASKTTGTYTEAFF.

The chain links TRBV23-1 to TRBJ1-6, with 8 bases aligning to TRBD1. TRBV23-1 is an ORF for which the function is uncertain. The CDR3 contains 20 residues. V dropped 3 bases and J dropped 3; count of bases not matched to a gene: 16. This chain's CDR3 is CASSQHWNQGASFYNSPLHF. The CDR3 DNA reads as TGCGCCAGCAGTCAGCATTGGAACCAGGGGGCTAGCTTCTATAATTCACCCCTCCACTTT.

J is TRBJ2-7 and V is TRBV28, with 10 bases aligning to TRBD2. The CDR3 covers 16 residues. CDR1 and CDR2 (germline): MDHEN, SYDVKM. V was pared by 2 bases and J by 4 bases, with 8 bases of the junction left unmatched. CDR3 coding DNA: TGTGCCAGCAGTTTAAGTAGCGGGGGGCAAGGGTACGAGCAGTACTTC. It is translated as CASSLSSGGQGYEQYF. Together with reference TRBV28 and TRBJ2-7, the CDR3 gives the full variable domain: DVKVTQSSRYLVKRTGEKVFLECVQDMDHENMFWYRQDPGLGLRLIYFSYDVKMKEKGDIPEGYSVSREKKERFSLILESASTNQTSMYLCASSLSSGGQGYEQYFGPGTRLTVT.

The rearrangement uses TRBV3-1 (or the pseudogene TRBV3-2) and TRBJ1-3, with a weak D call TRBD1 (5 bases). V was cut by 0 bases and J by 2 bases, with 8 bases left in between. The germline V gene has CDR1 LGHDT and CDR2 YNNKEL (reference sequence). The CDR3 has 15 amino acids. Here the CDR3 reads CASSQEARAGNTIYF. For the CDR3, the DNA is TGTGCCAGCAGCCAAGAGGCCAGGGCTGGAAACACCATATATTTT.

This clone was observed a single time. The rearrangement joins TRBV15 to TRBJ2-7; D call uncertain. The germline gives CDR1 LNHNV, CDR2 YYDKDF (reference sequence). The CDR3 loop spans 15 amino acids. Trimming shortened V by 1 base and J by 5 bases, and 15 bases separated the two germline ends. The CDR3 loop is CATSRGGPRRHEQYF. CDR3 bases: TGTGCCACCAGCAGAGGAGGTCCTAGGCGCCACGAGCAGTACTTC.

V is TRBV11-3 and J is TRBJ2-3, with D perhaps TRBD2 (6 bases). The CDR3 totals 16 residues. Germline V lookup: CDR1 SGHNT, CDR2 YENEEA. V lost 5 bases and J 2 bases, leaving 17 bases between the germline ends. In DNA, the CDR3 is TGTGCCAGCAGCCGTGCCGGGACTGGGACCACAGATACGCAGTATTTT. It yields the protein CASSRAGTGTTDTQYF.

The chain joins TRBV28 to TRBJ2-3; D may correspond to TRBD1 or TRBD2 (6 bases each). Germline CDR1 MDHEN, CDR2 SYDVKM. CDR3 length: 13 amino acids. With 6 bases removed from V and 5 bases from J, the gap between germline ends came to 12 bases. The CDR3 DNA is TGTGCCAGCAGATTACAGGGAGGAGATACGCAGTATTTT. As protein: CASRLQGGDTQYF.

The chain couples TRBV21-1 to TRBJ2-2; the table's TRBD1 call for D was not verified on the DNA. TRBV21-1 is a documented pseudogene. This CDR3 contains 16 residues. The CDR3 nucleotides read TGTGCCAGCAGAAGGACAGGACCCCCCAACACCGGGGAGCTGTTTTTT. Translating gives CASRRTGPPNTGELFF.

This clone was detected once. The CDR3 is CAWTDSNEKLFF. CDR3 bases: TGTGCCTGGACAGATTCTAATGAAAAACTGTTTTTT. The chain combines TRBV30 with TRBJ1-4; D is unresolved. Germline loops: CDR1 GTSNPN, CDR2 SVGIG (reference sequence). The CDR3 is 12 amino acids. The ends were cut back, 4 bases at V and 3 bases at J, with 6 bases in the middle.

The rearrangement links TRBV18 to TRBJ2-1; 8 nucleotides agree with TRBD1. J gave up 1 base and V 3 bases, and 2 bases lay outside the gene matches. Per germline, CDR1 KGHSH and CDR2 LQKENI. The CDR3 spans 15 residues. CDR3 loop: CASSPDRESYNEQFF. The CDR3 nucleotides are TGTGCCAGCTCACCGGACAGGGAGTCCTACAATGAGCAGTTCTTC.

This clone was observed once. The V call is TRBV2, the J call TRBJ1-2; 8 bases align to TRBD1. The germline V gene encodes CDR1 SNHLY and CDR2 FYNNEI. CDR3 length: 14 amino acids. J gave up 8 bases and V 10 bases, and 15 bases lay outside the gene matches. This CDR3 is CATIEDREIRGYTF. CDR3 sequence (DNA): TGTGCCACCATTGAGGACAGGGAGATTAGAGGCTACACCTTC.

This chain links TRBV4-3 with TRBJ1-2, with a possible D match to TRBD1 (5 bases). The CDR3 consists of 15 residues. Trimming took 3 bases from V and 3 from J, leaving 14 bases between them. From germline, CDR1 is LGHNA and CDR2 YSLEER. The CDR3 DNA reads as TGCGCCAGCAGCCAGTCCCGCAGGGAAGACTATGGCTACACCTTC. Its translation: CASSQSRREDYGYTF.

V usage is TRBV30 and J usage is TRBJ2-5; the match to TRBD2 covers 8 bases. CDR1 and CDR2 (germline): GTSNPN, SVGIG (reference sequence). This CDR3 region has 15 residues. Trimming took 4 bases from V and 5 from J; bases not matched to a gene: 12. The CDR3 is CAWIPLGRASETQYF. Here the CDR3 DNA reads TGTGCCTGGATTCCCCTCGGGAGGGCGTCTGAGACCCAGTACTTC.

This chain connects TRBV3-1 (or the pseudogene TRBV3-2) to TRBJ2-1, with D maybe TRBD1 (6 bases). The CDR3 loop spans 16 amino acids. The germline V gene has CDR1 LGHDT and CDR2 YNNKEL (reference sequence). V was cut by 1 base and J by 7 bases, with 17 bases left in between. The CDR3 DNA sequence: TGTGCCAGCAGCCAAGCGCCCCTGACAGGCTCAAATGAGCAGTTCTTC. Its translation: CASSQAPLTGSNEQFF.

V is TRBV3-1 (or the pseudogene TRBV3-2) and J is TRBJ1-5; tentatively, D is TRBD1 (6 bases). From germline, CDR1 is LGHDT and CDR2 YNNKEL (reference sequence). Trimming stripped 4 bases from V and 6 bases from J, with 13 bases between. CDR3 length: 14 amino acids. CDR3 amino acids: CASSPTGFSQPQHF. The CDR3 nucleotides are TGTGCCAGCAGCCCTACAGGGTTTAGTCAGCCCCAGCATTTT.

The chain recombines TRBV27 with TRBJ1-5; D remains ambiguous. The CDR3 is 13 amino acids. CDR1 is MNHEY and CDR2 is SMNVEV in the germline V gene (reference sequence). V lost 0 bases and J 4 bases, leaving 4 bases between the germline ends. CDR3 sequence reads: CASSLSRNQPQHF. The DNA for the CDR3 is TGTGCCAGCAGTTTATCGCGTAATCAGCCCCAGCATTTT.

V usage is TRBV18 and J usage is TRBJ2-1, with TRBD2 matching over 7 bases. The CDR3 runs 15 residues. CDR1 is KGHSH and CDR2 is LQKENI in the germline V gene. With V trimmed by 4 bases and J by 5 bases, 8 bases remained unmatched. This chain's CDR3 is CASSLTGAGDNEQFF. The DNA for the CDR3 is TGTGCCAGCTCACTAACCGGGGCGGGGGACAATGAGCAGTTCTTC.

As for this clone: Other DNA sequences in the sample encode the same CDR3. The chain links TRBV6-5 to TRBJ1-6; 9 nucleotides line up with TRBD1. The CDR3 is made up of 15 amino acids. Trimming removed 0 bases from V and 7 bases from J; junction bases left unmatched: 1. Looked up from germline, CDR1 is MNHEY and CDR2 is SVGAGI. The CDR3 sequence is CASSYSGTGNSPLHF. The CDR3 nucleotides are TGTGCCAGCAGTTACTCGGGGACAGGGAATTCACCCCTCCACTTT.

V gene TRBV10-2 combines with J gene TRBJ2-1; 12 bases are shared with TRBD2. The germline gives CDR1 WSHSY, CDR2 SAAADI. Trimming took 6 bases from V and 4 from J; bases not matched to a gene: 4. This CDR3 has 15 amino acids. CDR3 sequence (DNA): TGCGCCAGCAGAACTAGCGGGGGGTATTACAATGAGCAGTTCTTC. It translates to CASRTSGGYYNEQFF.

V and J are TRBV5-1 and TRBJ2-2, with D possibly TRBD2 on 6 matching bases. CDR1 is SGHRS and CDR2 is YFSETQ in the germline V gene. The V end was cut by 1 base, the J end by 4 bases, with 14 bases between. The CDR3 totals 16 residues. The CDR3 region has the DNA TGCGCCAGCAGCTTGAATGCGGGACCCCCCACCGGGGAGCTGTTTTTT. Translating it yields CASSLNAGPPTGELFF. Filled out from reference TRBV5-1 and TRBJ2-2, the complete variable domain reads KAGVTQTPRYLIKTRGQQVTLSCSPISGHRSVSWYQQTPGQGLQFLFEYFSETQRNKGNFPGRFSGRQFSNSRSEMNVSTLELGDSALYLCASSLNAGPPTGELFFGEGSRLTVL.

This chain joins TRBV28 and TRBJ2-1; weak D call: TRBD1 (7 bases). Germline values: CDR1 MDHEN, CDR2 SYDVKM. Trimming shortened V by 3 bases and J by 6 bases, and 12 bases separated the two germline ends. This CDR3 spans 14 amino acids. The CDR3 sequence: CASSLGGQINEQFF. As DNA, the CDR3 is TGTGCCAGCAGTTTGGGGGGACAGATCAATGAGCAGTTCTTC.

The J gene is TRBJ2-5, the V gene TRBV5-1, with 11 nucleotides matching TRBD1. V gave up 0 bases and J gave up 2 bases; unmatched junction bases: 3. The germline gives CDR1 SGHRS, CDR2 YFSETQ. The CDR3 loop spans 16 amino acids. Written as DNA, the CDR3 is TGCGCCAGCAGCTTGGGGGACAGGGGGGAACAAGAGACCCAGTACTTC. It translates to CASSLGDRGEQETQYF.

This clone occurred once. The V call is TRBV4-2, the J call TRBJ1-6, with unresolved D. CDR1 is LGHNA, CDR2 YNFKEQ, per germline. This CDR3 comprises 13 residues. Between the trimmed V and J ends, which lost 3 bases and 4 bases, there was a span of 4 bases. The CDR3 here is CASSQEYNSPLHF. The CDR3 coding sequence is TGTGCCAGCAGCCAGGAGTATAATTCACCCCTCCACTTT.

This chain links TRBV28 with TRBJ1-1, with 10 bases matching TRBD1. V dropped 1 base and J dropped 4; count of bases not matched to a gene: 3. This CDR3 region has 15 residues. Germline loops: CDR1 MDHEN, CDR2 SYDVKM. The DNA for the CDR3 is TGTGCCAGCAGTTTATCGGGACAGGGGAGCACTGAAGCTTTCTTT. Its translation: CASSLSGQGSTEAFF. Variable domain in full (rest from reference TRBV28 and TRBJ1-1): DVKVTQSSRYLVKRTGEKVFLECVQDMDHENMFWYRQDPGLGLRLIYFSYDVKMKEKGDIPEGYSVSREKKERFSLILESASTNQTSMYLCASSLSGQGSTEAFFGQGTRLTVV.

The V call is TRBV7-2, the J call TRBJ2-7, with a tentative D call TRBD1 (6 bases). V was clipped by 4 bases and J by 7 bases, with 11 bases between them. The CDR3 length is 12 residues. The V gene's germline CDR1 is SGHTA and CDR2 FQGNSA. The CDR3 reads CASSSPQGEQYF. CDR3 sequence (DNA): TGTGCCAGCAGCTCGCCCCAGGGGGAGCAGTACTTC.

The chain recombines TRBV30 with TRBJ1-4, with a tentative D call TRBD1 (5 bases). The germline gives CDR1 GTSNPN, CDR2 SVGIG (reference sequence). The CDR3 length is 14 residues. Trimming removed 0 bases from V and 7 bases from J, with 12 bases in between. The chain's CDR3 is CAWSVLGRGEKLFF. The CDR3 coding sequence is TGTGCCTGGAGTGTACTGGGGAGGGGTGAAAAACTGTTTTTT.

The chain joins TRBV12-3 or TRBV12-4 to TRBJ2-1; D uncertain. The CDR3 loop spans 13 amino acids. Between the trimmed V and J ends, which lost 3 bases and 7 bases, there was a span of 10 bases. CDR3 DNA sequence: TGTGCCAGCAGTTTGTCTTTAGTTAATGAGCAGTTCTTC. This translates into CASSLSLVNEQFF.

The chain employs TRBV18 and TRBJ2-2; no clear D gene. The CDR3 runs 17 residues. Trimming stripped 3 bases from V and 1 base from J, with 15 bases between. CDR1 is KGHSH and CDR2 is LQKENI in the germline V gene. The chain's CDR3 is CASSPSVGVLNTGELFF. In DNA form, the CDR3 reads TGTGCCAGCTCACCCTCAGTCGGAGTGCTGAACACCGGGGAGCTGTTTTTT.

The chain employs TRBV5-1 and TRBJ1-1, with D hard to call. The CDR3 runs 15 residues. CDR1 SGHRS and CDR2 YFSETQ come from the germline V gene. V was clipped by 5 bases and J by 0 bases, with 14 bases between them. CDR3 DNA: TGCGCCAGCAGAATTGATGAGGGTTTGAACACTGAAGCTTTCTTT. This gives the protein CASRIDEGLNTEAFF. The full variable domain, rest sourced from reference TRBV5-1 and TRBJ1-1, is KAGVTQTPRYLIKTRGQQVTLSCSPISGHRSVSWYQQTPGQGLQFLFEYFSETQRNKGNFPGRFSGRQFSNSRSEMNVSTLELGDSALYLCASRIDEGLNTEAFFGQGTRLTVV.